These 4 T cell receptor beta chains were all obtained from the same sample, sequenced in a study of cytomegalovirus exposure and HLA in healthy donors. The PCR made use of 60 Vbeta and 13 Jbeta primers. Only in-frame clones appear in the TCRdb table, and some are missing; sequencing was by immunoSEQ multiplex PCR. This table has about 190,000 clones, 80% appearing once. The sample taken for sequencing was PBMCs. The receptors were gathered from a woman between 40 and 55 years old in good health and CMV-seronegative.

CDR3 sequence (DNA): TGTGCCAGCAGCTGGGGGACTAACTCCTACAATGAGCAGTTCTTC. Translation gives CASSWGTNSYNEQFF. This chain links TRBV7-2 with TRBJ2-1, with 7 bases identical to TRBD2. This CDR3 is 15 amino acids long. With 4 bases clipped from V and 0 bases from J, the junction kept 3 bases outside the gene matches. Germline-derived CDR1 and CDR2 are SGHTA and FQGNSA.

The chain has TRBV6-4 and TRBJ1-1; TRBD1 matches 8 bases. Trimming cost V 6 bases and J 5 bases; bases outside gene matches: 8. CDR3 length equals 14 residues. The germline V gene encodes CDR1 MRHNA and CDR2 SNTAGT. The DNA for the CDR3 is TGTGCCAGCAGGGGGACAGGCGATGGGACTGAAGCTTTCTTT. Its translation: CASRGTGDGTEAFF.

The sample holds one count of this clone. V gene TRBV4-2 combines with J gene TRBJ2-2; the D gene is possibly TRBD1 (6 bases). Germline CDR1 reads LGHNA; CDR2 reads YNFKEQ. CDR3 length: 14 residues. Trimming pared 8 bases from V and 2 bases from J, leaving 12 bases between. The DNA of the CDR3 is TGTGCCAGCCAATTGGACAGAAACACCGGGGAGCTGTTTTTT. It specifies CASQLDRNTGELFF.

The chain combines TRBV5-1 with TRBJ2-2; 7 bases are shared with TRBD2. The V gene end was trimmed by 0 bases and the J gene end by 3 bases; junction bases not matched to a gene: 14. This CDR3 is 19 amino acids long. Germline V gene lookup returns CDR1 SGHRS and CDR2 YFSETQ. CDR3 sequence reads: CASSLATPRRGIYTGELFF. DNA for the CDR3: TGCGCCAGCAGCTTGGCTACCCCTCGGCGGGGGATTTACACCGGGGAGCTGTTTTTT.